This TCR beta chain is drawn from a study of beta chain features in type 1 diabetes. The investigators reverse transcribed all of the isolated RNA, so they sequenced expressed TCRB transcripts. Sequenced by immunoSEQ multiplex PCR; TCRdb stores in-frame clones only, minus some. The sample yields about 150,000 clones, over 7.5% seen once. Germline loops: CDR1 KGHSH, CDR2 LQKENI. V dropped 2 bases and J dropped 3 bases, with 7 bases sitting between them. The CDR3 loop spans 13 amino acids. This clone was found a few times. This chain uses TRBV18 with TRBJ1-2; D might be TRBD1 (6 bases). Specimen: central memory CD4+ T cells from blood. This TCR was recovered from a woman under 30 in good health. The CDR3 sequence: CASSPNRDYGYTF. The CDR3 DNA is TGTGCCAGCTCACCAAACAGGGACTATGGCTACACCTTC.